The 18 T cell receptor beta chains reported below all come from one sample, sequenced in a study of T cell repertoires in cytomegalovirus infection. TCRdb recomputed calls from the reads with MiXCR, one row per CDR3 protein. The sample yields approximately 300,000 distinct CDR3 sequences, about 25% seen once. No cognate antigen is known for these TCRs. The specimen comprised cultured PBMCs, sampled from culture after CMV antigen stimulation. Every receptor here comes from a human donor in good health (CMV status not recorded). Some clones in this sample may be carry-over from other donors' samples.

The table lists this clonotype with many counts. The chain joins TRBV12-3 or TRBV12-4 to TRBJ2-3; 12 nucleotides match TRBD2. J lost 5 bases, V lost 0 bases, and 3 bases had no gene match. CDR3 length: 16 residues. The CDR3 nucleotides read TGTGCCAGCAGTTTAGCGGCTAGCGGGAGGGGAGATACGCAGTATTTT. As protein: CASSLAASGRGDTQYF.

This clonotype was counted between two and nine times. V usage is TRBV10-3 and J usage is TRBJ2-4; possibly TRBD1 or TRBD2 for D (5 bases each). V lost 9 bases and J lost 5, with 11 bases in between. This CDR3 has 12 residues. CDR1 is ENHRY, CDR2 SYGVKD, per germline. The CDR3: CAIGESQNIQYF. The CDR3 coding sequence is TGTGCCATAGGGGAGTCCCAAAACATTCAGTACTTC.

In its sample, this clonotype was seen a few times. In nucleotides, the CDR3 is TGTGCCAGCAGCCAATGGGACAGGGGCTATGGCTACACCTTC. It encodes CASSQWDRGYGYTF. The chain couples TRBV7-2 to TRBJ1-2; 10 bases align to TRBD1. Germline CDR1 is SGHTA and CDR2 is FQGNSA. The CDR3 sequence is 14 residues long. Unmatched junction bases numbered 4, after V lost 5 bases and J lost 4 bases.

This clonotype was detected many times. This chain links TRBV7-2 with TRBJ2-1, with TRBD2 matching 7 bases. Losses at the gene ends were 6 bases for V and 8 bases for J; bases not matched to a gene: 13. Germline V gene data show CDR1 as SGHTA and CDR2 as FQGNSA. CDR3 length equals 15 residues. DNA for the CDR3: TGTGCCAGCAGTCACTGGGGGAGGGTTTTAGATGAGCAGTTCTTC. Translating it yields CASSHWGRVLDEQFF. Supplemented by reference TRBV7-2 and TRBJ2-1, the full variable domain reads GAGVSQSPSNKVTEKGKDVELRCDPISGHTALYWYRQSLGQGLEFLIYFQGNSAPDKSGLPSDRFSAERTGGSVSTLTIQRTQQEDSAVYLCASSHWGRVLDEQFFGPGTRLTVL.

The V and J genes are TRBV7-6 and TRBJ2-7, with TRBD2 identical over 7 bases. Germline CDR1 SGHVS, CDR2 FNYEAQ. The V gene end was trimmed by 4 bases and the J gene end by 0 bases; junction bases not matched to a gene: 12. The CDR3 length is 17 residues. CDR3 sequence (DNA): TGTGCCAGCAGCTCGCCTCTAGCGGACCCTAGCTCCTACGAGCAGTACTTC. This sequence encodes CASSSPLADPSSYEQYF. Full variable domain (outside the CDR3, taken from reference TRBV7-6 and TRBJ2-7): GAGVSQSPRYKVTKRGQDVALRCDPISGHVSLYWYRQALGQGPEFLTYFNYEAQQDKSGLPNDRFSAERPEGSISTLTIQRTEQRDSAMYRCASSSPLADPSSYEQYFGPGTRLTVT.

This clonotype has a handful of counts. The V gene is TRBV6-5, the J gene TRBJ2-3; unclear D gene. Trimming stripped 2 bases from V and 1 base from J, with 13 bases between. CDR3 length: 16 residues. Germline CDR1 reads MNHEY; CDR2 reads SVGAGI. The CDR3 coding sequence is TGTGCCAGCAGTTACCGCTTGTTCGACGGCACAGATACGCAGTATTTT. This translates into CASSYRLFDGTDTQYF.

This clonotype was observed a handful of times. The rearrangement uses TRBV7-8 and TRBJ2-2; TRBD2 is a possible D gene (5 bases). The germline CDR1 and CDR2 sequences are SGHVS and FQNEAQ. V shed 1 base and J shed 2 bases, with 11 bases lying between them. The CDR3 loop spans 16 amino acids. The CDR3 sequence: CASSLGFSGNTGELFF. The DNA of the CDR3 is TGTGCCAGCAGCTTAGGGTTCAGCGGAAACACCGGGGAGCTGTTTTTT. The complete variable domain, with remaining parts taken from reference TRBV7-8 and TRBJ2-2, reads GAGVSQSPRYKVAKRGQDVALRCDPISGHVSLFWYQQALGQGPEFLTYFQNEAQLDKSGLPSDRFFAERPEGSVSTLKIQRTQQEDSAVYLCASSLGFSGNTGELFFGEGSRLTVL.

The rearrangement uses TRBV19 and TRBJ2-1, with 14 positions matching TRBD2. Germline CDR1 LNHDA, CDR2 SQIVND (reference sequence). There are 20 residues in the CDR3. Trimming at V came to 1 base and at J to 0 bases, leaving 8 bases not matched to a gene. CDR3 protein: CASSIARLAGGPGSYNEQFF. DNA of the CDR3: TGTGCCAGTAGTATAGCCAGACTAGCGGGAGGGCCAGGCTCCTACAATGAGCAGTTCTTC.

The CDR3 nucleotides are TGTGCCAGCAGCCAAGATAACCGCGAGCAGTTCTTC. This translates into CASSQDNREQFF. The V and J genes are TRBV14 and TRBJ2-1; D uncertain. The length of the CDR3 is 12 residues. Germline V gene lookup returns CDR1 SGHDN and CDR2 FVKESK. The V gene lost 0 bases and the J gene lost 10 bases, with 7 bases spanning the gap.

This clonotype turned up a few times. The rearrangement uses TRBV5-4 and TRBJ2-5; 9 positions match TRBD2. CDR1 and CDR2 from the germline V gene are SGHNT and YYREEE (reference sequence). The CDR3 is 17 amino acids. The V and J ends lost 1 base and 5 bases, in that order; junction bases with no gene match: 12. CDR3 sequence reads: CASSLFAGGPVMETQYF. CDR3 bases: TGTGCCAGCAGCTTGTTCGCGGGAGGGCCTGTTATGGAGACCCAGTACTTC. The full variable domain, rest sourced from reference TRBV5-4 and TRBJ2-5, is ETGVTQSPTHLIKTRGQQVTLRCSSQSGHNTVSWYQQALGQGPQFIFQYYREEENGRGNFPPRFSGLQFPNYSSELNVNALELDDSALYLCASSLFAGGPVMETQYFGPGTRLLVL.

The chain is built from TRBV7-3 and TRBJ2-1, with D uncertain. This CDR3 region has 13 residues. The germline CDR1 and CDR2 sequences are SGHTA and FQGTGA. V lost 5 bases to trimming and J lost 7 bases, with 12 bases between them. The CDR3: CASSPIPRNEQFF. Written as DNA, the CDR3 is TGTGCCAGCAGCCCGATCCCTCGGAATGAGCAGTTCTTC.

This clonotype was picked up many times. V usage is TRBV7-2 and J usage is TRBJ2-4; D may be TRBD2 (5 bases). The V end was cut by 1 base, the J end by 2 bases, with 6 bases between. The germline V gene has CDR1 SGHTA and CDR2 FQGNSA. The CDR3 contains 14 residues. The CDR3 DNA follows: TGTGCCAGCAGCTTAGGAGGGACCAAAAACATTCAGTACTTC. This sequence encodes CASSLGGTKNIQYF.

In this sample, this clonotype turned up many times. J is TRBJ1-4 and V is TRBV7-2; 9 nucleotides agree with TRBD1. Germline CDR1 and CDR2: SGHTA and FQGNSA. The CDR3 consists of 14 residues. Losses at the gene ends were 5 bases for V and 8 bases for J; bases not matched to a gene: 6. The CDR3 region is CASSRGQGEEKLFF. Written as DNA, the CDR3 is TGTGCCAGCAGCCGGGGACAGGGAGAGGAAAAACTGTTTTTT.

The chain joins TRBV6-2 or TRBV6-3 to TRBJ2-5; tentative D call: TRBD2 (6 bases). The CDR3 is 13 residues long. Trimming removed 8 bases from V and 2 bases from J, with 12 bases in between. The germline CDR1 and CDR2 sequences are MNHEY and SVGEGT. The CDR3 DNA is TGTGCCAGCTCGGGACTTAAGCAAGAGACCCAGTACTTC. Translated: CASSGLKQETQYF.

The CDR3 nucleotides read TGTGCCAGCAGCCTAGAACCTAGCGGCGAGCAGTACGTC. It translates to CASSLEPSGEQYV. The V call is TRBV7-4, the J call TRBJ2-7; 7 bases align to TRBD2. Germline V lookup: CDR1 SGHVT, CDR2 SQSDAQ. This CDR3 has 13 residues. After removal of 5 bases from V and 6 bases from J, the junction contained 7 bases not matched to a gene.

There are a few counts of this clonotype. V and J are TRBV28 and TRBJ1-5, with 7 bases lining up with TRBD1. The junction had 12 bases not matched to a gene; V was cut back by 6 bases and J by 7 bases. In germline, CDR1 is MDHEN, CDR2 SYDVKM. The CDR3 consists of 15 residues. The CDR3 region is CASRSTGFYSQPQHF. In DNA form, the CDR3 reads TGTGCCAGCAGATCGACAGGGTTCTACTCCCAGCCCCAGCATTTT.

This clonotype was seen repeatedly, ten times or more. V gene TRBV7-3 combines with J gene TRBJ2-7; 9 bases align to TRBD1. This CDR3 has 15 amino acids. CDR1 and CDR2 (germline): SGHTA, FQGTGA. The trim removed 5 bases at V and 2 bases at J, leaving 7 bases unmatched. DNA of the CDR3: TGTGCCAGCAGCCCGGTCGGGACAGGGACCTACGAGCAGTACTTC. It is translated as CASSPVGTGTYEQYF.

This clonotype was counted ten times or more. V and J are TRBV7-3 and TRBJ1-1; 12 nucleotides agree with TRBD1. The CDR3 length is 15 residues. Trimming at V came to 5 bases and at J to 4 bases, leaving 5 bases not matched to a gene. Germline V gene data show CDR1 as SGHTA and CDR2 as FQGTGA. The DNA for the CDR3 is TGTGCCAGCAGCCCGGGACAGGGGGCGGGCACTGAAGCTTTCTTT. As protein: CASSPGQGAGTEAFF. Together with reference TRBV7-3 and TRBJ1-1, the CDR3 gives the full variable domain: GAGVSQTPSNKVTEKGKYVELRCDPISGHTALYWYRQSLGQGPEFLIYFQGTGAADDSGLPNDRFFAVRPEGSVSTLKIQRTERGDSAVYLCASSPGQGAGTEAFFGQGTRLTVV.